Following are 2 T cell receptor beta chains from one sample sequenced in a study of T-cell reconstitution after alpha-beta-depleted transplantation in children. Unique molecular identifiers were used in preparing the TCRbeta library. TCRdb itself ran the PCR reads through MiXCR, one entry per CDR3 protein. The sample lists 200,000 to 250,000 distinct CDR3 sequences, around 12% occurring once. The sample here was PBMCs from the stem cell graft donor, taken from the stem cell graft. Receptors were obtained from a human donor who donated a stem cell graft to a child with acute lymphoblastic leukemia.

This clonotype appeared many times. The chain has TRBV12-3 or TRBV12-4 and TRBJ2-7; D perhaps matches TRBD2 (6 bases). The ends were cut back, 1 base at V and 7 bases at J, with 17 bases in the middle. The CDR3 totals 15 residues. Here the CDR3 reads CASSLGSAGNKEQYF. The DNA for the CDR3 is TGTGCCAGCAGTTTAGGGAGCGCGGGGAATAAAGAGCAGTACTTC.

The sample holds many counts of this clonotype. The chain recombines TRBV6-1 with TRBJ2-7; D remains ambiguous. Germline assignment: CDR1 MNHNS and CDR2 SASEGT. CDR3 size: 13 residues. V was clipped by 8 bases and J by 4 bases, with 15 bases between them. Here the CDR3 reads CASRPFWGYEQYF. DNA of the CDR3: TGTGCCAGCCGACCCTTCTGGGGTTACGAGCAGTACTTC.